These 18 T cell receptor beta chains originate from one sample sequenced in a study of CD8 T cells in Susac syndrome. A quantity of about 0.45 to 1 ug RNA underwent reverse transcription using random hexamers. From the immunoSEQ multiplex PCR reads, TCRdb called clonotypes with MiXCR, one entry per CDR3 protein. The sample shows about 300,000 distinct CDR3 sequences, approximately 89% of them seen only once. Sequencing input: CD8+ T cells from PBMCs. Every receptor here comes from a human donor with multiple sclerosis.

The V gene is TRBV5-4, the J gene TRBJ1-1; D is unclear. V lost 1 base to trimming and J lost 3 bases, with 10 bases between them. Germline CDR1 SGHNT, CDR2 YYREEE (reference sequence). This CDR3 region has 14 residues. In DNA, the CDR3 is TGTGCCAGCAGCTTGAGTGCCGGGGACACTGAAGCTTTCTTT. It codes for CASSLSAGDTEAFF.

This clonotype was detected only a few times. The chain links TRBV7-9 to TRBJ2-1, with a weak D call TRBD2 (6 bases). This CDR3 spans 13 amino acids. Trimming removed 11 bases at V and 0 bases at J, with 11 bases between. Per the germline V gene, CDR1 is SEHNR and CDR2 is FQNEAQ (reference sequence). The CDR3 loop is CASRESSYNEQFF. The CDR3 bases are TGTGCCTCGCGGGAAAGCTCCTACAATGAGCAGTTCTTC.

This rearrangement joins TRBV27 to TRBJ2-7, with TRBD2 matching over 11 bases. Germline trimming cut 5 bases from V and 3 bases from J; bases unmatched to any gene: 3. Germline V lookup: CDR1 MNHEY, CDR2 SMNVEV (reference sequence). This CDR3 spans 14 amino acids. This CDR3 reads CASSPTSGSYEQYF. In nucleotides, the CDR3 is TGTGCCAGCAGTCCTACTAGCGGGAGCTACGAGCAGTACTTC.

This clonotype was seen a single time. The chain uses TRBV6-2 or TRBV6-3 and TRBJ2-7, with 7 nucleotides matching TRBD2. Losses at the gene ends were 6 bases for V and 2 bases for J; bases not matched to a gene: 7. The CDR3 consists of 14 residues. In germline, CDR1 is MNHEY, CDR2 SVGEGT. The CDR3 DNA reads as TGTGCCAGCAGCTGGAGCGGGACCCCCTACGAGCAGTACTTC. This translates into CASSWSGTPYEQYF.

The chain combines TRBV23-1 with TRBJ2-7, with unresolved D. TRBV23-1 is an open reading frame, and its role is uncertain. Trimming removed 3 bases at V and 6 bases at J, with 12 bases between. This CDR3 spans 13 amino acids. The CDR3 DNA is TGCGCCAGCAGTCAGAGGCAATCTCTCGAGCAGTACTTC. It translates to CASSQRQSLEQYF.

The chain links TRBV6-1 to TRBJ1-1, with D possibly TRBD1 on 6 matching bases. CDR1 is MNHNS, CDR2 SASEGT, per germline. The CDR3 spans 14 residues. The V end lost 1 base, the J end lost 11 bases, and 17 bases lay between the germline ends. The CDR3 reads CASSEEDSLFFAFF. The CDR3 DNA sequence: TGTGCCAGCAGTGAAGAGGACAGCCTTTTCTTCGCTTTCTTT.

DNA for the CDR3: TGTGCCTGCACACTAGGGGGTGAGCAGTTCTTC. Translation gives CACTLGGEQFF. The rearrangement joins TRBV30 to TRBJ2-1; tentative D call: TRBD1 (6 bases). The CDR3 loop spans 11 amino acids. Trimming took 6 bases from V and 9 from J, leaving 12 bases between them. Germline CDR1 GTSNPN, CDR2 SVGIG (reference sequence).

The V and J genes are TRBV28 and TRBJ1-2; no firm D call. Trimming took off 1 base at V and 0 bases at J, with 9 bases between the two ends. CDR3 size: 15 residues. The V gene's germline CDR1 is MDHEN and CDR2 SYDVKM. For the CDR3, the DNA is TGTGCCAGCAGTTTATCCTTGACATCTAACTATGGCTACACCTTC. Translation gives CASSLSLTSNYGYTF.

The rearrangement uses TRBV11-2 and TRBJ2-3; 12 nucleotides match TRBD2. The CDR3 sequence is 18 residues long. The V and J ends lost 0 bases and 3 bases, in that order; junction bases with no gene match: 7. Germline loops: CDR1 SGHAT, CDR2 FQNNGV. CDR3 in amino acids: CASSLETSGGLGTDTQYF. The CDR3 coding sequence is TGTGCCAGCAGCTTAGAGACTAGCGGGGGCCTCGGGACAGATACGCAGTATTTT.

The rearrangement uses TRBV6-5 and TRBJ2-7; tentatively, D is TRBD1 (5 bases). Per the germline V gene, CDR1 is MNHEY and CDR2 is SVGAGI. The CDR3 runs to 16 residues. Trimming removed 0 bases from V and 2 bases from J, with 14 bases in between. The CDR3 sequence: CASSYSLGHMTYEQYF. The CDR3 DNA is TGTGCCAGCAGTTACTCGTTAGGACATATGACCTACGAGCAGTACTTC.

The genes are TRBV9 and TRBJ2-7, with D perhaps given as TRBD1 or TRBD2 (5 bases each). Trimming stripped 0 bases from V and 4 bases from J, with 17 bases between. This CDR3 comprises 16 residues. Germline CDR1 is SGDLS and CDR2 is YYNGEE. The CDR3 DNA reads TGTGCCAGCAGCGTAGCCCCGGGACGCAATCCGTACGAGCAGTACTTC. This translates into CASSVAPGRNPYEQYF.

To note about this clonotype: Relative to the germline gene, one junction end is altered; a read error may explain this. This chain connects TRBV19 to TRBJ1-2, with D perhaps matching TRBD1 (5 bases). The CDR3 is made up of 13 amino acids. Germline values: CDR1 LNHDA, CDR2 SQIVND (reference sequence). The CDR3 reads CASSPGQGLIVSF. CDR3 coding DNA: TGTGCCAGTAGCCCTGGGCAGGGTCTCATCGTGTCCTTC. The whole variable domain, remainder taken from reference TRBV19 and TRBJ1-2, is DGGITQSPKYLFRKEGQNVTLSCEQNLNHDAMYWYRQDPGQGLRLIYYSQIVNDFQKGDIAEGYSVSREKKESFPLTVTSAQKNPTAFYLCASSPGQGLIVSFGSGTRLTVV.

The genes are TRBV3-1 and TRBJ2-5; 10 bases fit TRBD2. Germline-derived CDR1 and CDR2 are LGHDT and YNNKEL (reference sequence). V was clipped by 5 bases and J by 5 bases; unmatched bases: 11. This CDR3 has 16 amino acids. The CDR3 sequence is CASSALAGAMVETQYF. The CDR3 nucleotides are TGTGCCAGCAGCGCGCTAGCGGGAGCGATGGTGGAGACCCAGTACTTC.

The chain links TRBV4-3 to TRBJ2-6; 7 bases are a match to TRBD1. Per the germline V gene, CDR1 is LGHNA and CDR2 is YSLEER. The CDR3 is 19 amino acids. J was trimmed by 1 base and V by 1 base; bases with no gene match: 10. The CDR3 loop reads CASSQVLQGFASGANVLTF. The CDR3 DNA reads TGCGCCAGCAGCCAAGTTCTACAGGGGTTTGCTTCTGGGGCCAACGTCCTGACTTTC.

The chain couples TRBV29-1 to TRBJ1-1, with 7 bases lining up with TRBD1. With V trimmed by 6 bases and J by 1 base, 8 bases remained unmatched. The CDR3 has 14 amino acids. Germline V gene data show CDR1 as SQVTM and CDR2 as ANQGSEA. The CDR3 region has the DNA TGCAGCGTACAGACAGGGCGAAAGAACACTGAAGCTTTCTTT. Its protein product is CSVQTGRKNTEAFF.

J is TRBJ2-7 and V is TRBV5-1, with unresolved D. Germline values: CDR1 SGHRS, CDR2 YFSETQ. V dropped 0 bases and J dropped 5 bases, with 6 bases sitting between them. The CDR3 is 12 residues long. CDR3 nucleotide sequence: TGCGCCAGCAGCTTGGTAGACAACGAGCAGTACTTC. It translates to CASSLVDNEQYF.

The rearrangement links TRBV9 to TRBJ2-3; D might be TRBD2 (6 bases). Germline-derived CDR1 and CDR2 are SGDLS and YYNGEE. The length of the CDR3 is 19 residues. V dropped 4 bases and J dropped 2 bases, with 26 bases sitting between them. The CDR3 nucleotides are TGTGCCAGCAGCCCACTGGCGGGACCGACATTGGGGAACACAGATACGCAGTATTTT. Its translation: CASSPLAGPTLGNTDTQYF.

This clonotype was seen only once. The chain's CDR3 is CATSDKLPTGPNSGANVLTF. The CDR3 DNA follows: TGTGCCACCAGTGACAAACTCCCGACAGGCCCAAACTCTGGGGCCAACGTCCTGACTTTC. This chain uses TRBV24-1 with TRBJ2-6; D is possibly TRBD1 (6 bases). The CDR3 is 20 amino acids. Trimming shortened V by 4 bases and J by 0 bases, and 21 bases separated the two germline ends. Germline-derived CDR1 and CDR2 are KGHDR and SFDVKD.